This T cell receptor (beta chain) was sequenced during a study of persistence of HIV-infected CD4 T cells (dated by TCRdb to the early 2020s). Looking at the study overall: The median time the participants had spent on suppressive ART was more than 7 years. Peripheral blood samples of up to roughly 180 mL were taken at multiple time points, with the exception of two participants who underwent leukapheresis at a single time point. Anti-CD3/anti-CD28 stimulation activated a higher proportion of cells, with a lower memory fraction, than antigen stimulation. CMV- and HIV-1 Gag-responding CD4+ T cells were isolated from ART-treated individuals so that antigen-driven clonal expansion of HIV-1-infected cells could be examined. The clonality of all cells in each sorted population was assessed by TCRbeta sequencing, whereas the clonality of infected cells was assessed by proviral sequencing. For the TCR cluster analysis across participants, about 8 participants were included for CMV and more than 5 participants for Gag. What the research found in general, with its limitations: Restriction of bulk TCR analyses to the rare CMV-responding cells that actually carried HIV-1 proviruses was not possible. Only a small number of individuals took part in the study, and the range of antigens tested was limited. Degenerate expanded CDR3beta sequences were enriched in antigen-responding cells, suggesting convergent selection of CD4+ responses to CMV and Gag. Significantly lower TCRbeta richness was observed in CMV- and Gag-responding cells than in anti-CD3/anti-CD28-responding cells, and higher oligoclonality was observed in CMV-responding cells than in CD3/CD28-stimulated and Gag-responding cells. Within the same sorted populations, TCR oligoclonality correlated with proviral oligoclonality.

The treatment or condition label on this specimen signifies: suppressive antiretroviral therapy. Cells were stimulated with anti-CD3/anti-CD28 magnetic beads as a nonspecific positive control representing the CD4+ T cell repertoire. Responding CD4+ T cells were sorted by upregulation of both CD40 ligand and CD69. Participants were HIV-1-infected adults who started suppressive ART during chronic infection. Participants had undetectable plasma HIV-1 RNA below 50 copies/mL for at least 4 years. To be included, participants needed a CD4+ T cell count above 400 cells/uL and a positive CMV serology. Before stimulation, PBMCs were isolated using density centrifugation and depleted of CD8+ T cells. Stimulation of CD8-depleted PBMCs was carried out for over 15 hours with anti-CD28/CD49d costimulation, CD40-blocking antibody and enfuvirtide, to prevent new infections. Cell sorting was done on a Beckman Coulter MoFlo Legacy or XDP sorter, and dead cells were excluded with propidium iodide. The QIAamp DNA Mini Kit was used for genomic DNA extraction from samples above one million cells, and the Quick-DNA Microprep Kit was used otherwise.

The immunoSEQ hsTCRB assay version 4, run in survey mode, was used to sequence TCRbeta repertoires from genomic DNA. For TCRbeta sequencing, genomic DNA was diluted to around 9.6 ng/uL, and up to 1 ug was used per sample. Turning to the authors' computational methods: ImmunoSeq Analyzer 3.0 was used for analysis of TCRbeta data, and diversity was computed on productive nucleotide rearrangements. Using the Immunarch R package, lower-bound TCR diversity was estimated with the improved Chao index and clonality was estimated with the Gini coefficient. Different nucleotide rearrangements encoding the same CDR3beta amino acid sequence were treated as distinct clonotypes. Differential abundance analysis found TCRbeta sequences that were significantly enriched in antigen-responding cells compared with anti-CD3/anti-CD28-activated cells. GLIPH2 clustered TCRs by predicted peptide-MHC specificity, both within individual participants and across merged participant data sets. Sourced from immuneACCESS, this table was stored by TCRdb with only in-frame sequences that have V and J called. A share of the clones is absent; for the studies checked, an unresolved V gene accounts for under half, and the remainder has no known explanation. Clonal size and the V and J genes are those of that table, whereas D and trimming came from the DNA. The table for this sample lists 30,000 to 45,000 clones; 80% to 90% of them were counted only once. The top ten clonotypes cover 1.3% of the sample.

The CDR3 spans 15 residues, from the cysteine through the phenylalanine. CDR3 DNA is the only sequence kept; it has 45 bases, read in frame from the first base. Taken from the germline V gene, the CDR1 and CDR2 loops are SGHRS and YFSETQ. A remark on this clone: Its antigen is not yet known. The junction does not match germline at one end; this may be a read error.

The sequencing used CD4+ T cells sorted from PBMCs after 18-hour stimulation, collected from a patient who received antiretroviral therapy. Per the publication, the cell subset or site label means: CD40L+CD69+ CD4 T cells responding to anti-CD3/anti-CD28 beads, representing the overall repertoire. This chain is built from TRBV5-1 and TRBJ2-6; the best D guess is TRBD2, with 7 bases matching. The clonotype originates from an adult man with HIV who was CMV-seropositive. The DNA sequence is TGCGCCCGCAGCTGGGGGGGCGGGGGGGCCAACGTCCTGACTTTC. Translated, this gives CARSWGGGGANVLTF.